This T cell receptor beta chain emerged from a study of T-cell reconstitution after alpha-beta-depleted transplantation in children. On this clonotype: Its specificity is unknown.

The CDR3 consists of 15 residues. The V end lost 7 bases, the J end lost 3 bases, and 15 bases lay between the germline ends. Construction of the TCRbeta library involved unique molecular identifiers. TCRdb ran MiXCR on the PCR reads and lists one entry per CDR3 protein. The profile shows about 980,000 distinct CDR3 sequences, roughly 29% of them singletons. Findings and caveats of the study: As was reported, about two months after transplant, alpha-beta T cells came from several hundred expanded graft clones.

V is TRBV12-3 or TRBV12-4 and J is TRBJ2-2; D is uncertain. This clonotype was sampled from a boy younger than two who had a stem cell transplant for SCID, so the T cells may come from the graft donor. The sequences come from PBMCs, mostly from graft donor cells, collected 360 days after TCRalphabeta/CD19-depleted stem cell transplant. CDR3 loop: CASIAHTGYTGELFF. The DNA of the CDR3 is TGTGCCAGCATCGCCCACACGGGTTACACCGGGGAGCTGTTTTTT.